The 21 T cell receptor beta chains below all came from one sample that was sequenced in a study of cytomegalovirus exposure and HLA in healthy donors. With 60 Vbeta and 13 Jbeta primers, the PCR was carried out. The table came from immunoSEQ multiplex PCR; TCRdb's copy has only in-frame clones and leaves some out. The sample carries around 190,000 clones, around 77% recorded once. Source material: PBMCs. These receptors originate from a man between 60 and 70 years old in good health and CMV-seronegative.

A word on this clone: One end of the junction fails to match germline, which may point to a read error. This chain joins TRBV7-9 and TRBJ2-2, with 8 bases matching TRBD1. The length of the CDR3 is 16 residues. Per the germline V gene, CDR1 is SEHNR and CDR2 is FQNEAQ (reference sequence). CDR3 coding DNA: TGTTCCAGCAGCCCGAGGGCAGGGGGCATCTCCGGGGAGCTGTTTTTT. It specifies CSSSPRAGGISGELFF.

This clone occurred a few times. This chain uses TRBV19 with TRBJ2-1; no definite D call. The CDR3 loop spans 13 amino acids. V dropped 4 bases and J dropped 9 bases, with 13 bases sitting between them. Germline V CDR1 and CDR2: LNHDA, SQIVND (reference sequence). CDR3 amino acids: CASSKTTMGEQFF. In nucleotides, the CDR3 is TGTGCCAGTAGTAAAACAACTATGGGTGAGCAGTTCTTC.

This clone was observed a few times. Within the sample, other DNA sequences also encode this same CDR3. The chain joins TRBV6-6 to TRBJ2-1; D gene ambiguous. V was pared by 5 bases and J by 10 bases, with 15 bases between. This CDR3 spans 13 amino acids. Germline loops: CDR1 MNHNY, CDR2 SVGAGI (reference sequence). This CDR3 reads CASSPTLRGEQFF. CDR3 DNA: TGTGCCAGCAGTCCCACACTTAGAGGAGAGCAGTTCTTC.

CDR3 in DNA: TGTGCCAGCAGCTTCTCCACAGGGGGCGCGAACAATCAGCCCCAGCATTTT. As protein: CASSFSTGGANNQPQHF. The chain joins TRBV7-9 to TRBJ1-5; 9 bases fit TRBD1. This CDR3 contains 17 residues. The germline CDR1 and CDR2 sequences are SEHNR and FQNEAQ (reference sequence). V gave up 3 bases and J gave up 3 bases; unmatched junction bases: 9. Supplemented by reference TRBV7-9 and TRBJ1-5, the full variable domain reads DTGVSQNPRHKITKRGQNVTFRCDPISEHNRLYWYRQTLGQGPEFLTYFQNEAQLEKSRLLSDRFSAERPKGSFSTLEIQRTEQGDSAMYLCASSFSTGGANNQPQHFGDGTRLSIL.

This chain connects TRBV11-2 to TRBJ2-2; 7 nucleotides align to TRBD2. V lost 0 bases to trimming and J lost 4 bases; unmatched junction nucleotides: 17. The CDR3 length is 20 residues. In germline, CDR1 is SGHAT, CDR2 FQNNGV. The CDR3 loop reads CASSLEAASWRELGTGELFF. CDR3 DNA sequence: TGTGCCAGCAGCTTAGAAGCGGCCTCATGGCGGGAGTTGGGCACCGGGGAGCTGTTTTTT.

The chain uses TRBV28 and TRBJ1-1, with TRBD1 identical over 7 bases. Germline V gene lookup returns CDR1 MDHEN and CDR2 SYDVKM. V was pared by 6 bases and J by 3 bases, with 10 bases of the junction left unmatched. This CDR3 region has 15 residues. The CDR3: CASSMEGASDTEAFF. The CDR3 DNA reads TGTGCCAGCAGCATGGAGGGGGCATCGGACACTGAAGCTTTCTTT.

The J gene is TRBJ2-2, the V gene TRBV4-3; D perhaps matches TRBD1 (6 bases). There are 14 residues in the CDR3. Trimming took off 2 bases at V and 6 bases at J, with 10 bases between the two ends. Germline loops: CDR1 LGHNA, CDR2 YSLEER. Here the CDR3 DNA reads TGCGCCAGCAGCCAATTTTCAGGGGCCGGGGAGCTGTTTTTT. Protein product: CASSQFSGAGELFF.

This clone appeared a few times. The chain uses TRBV5-6 and TRBJ2-3, with 8 bases matching TRBD1. The trim removed 1 base at V and 4 bases at J, leaving 8 bases unmatched. This CDR3 has 16 residues. CDR1 SGHDT and CDR2 YYEEEE come from the germline V gene. The CDR3 loop is CASSLSATGDPDTQYF. The CDR3 bases are TGTGCCAGCAGCTTGTCAGCGACAGGGGATCCAGATACGCAGTATTTT.

The V gene is TRBV27, the J gene TRBJ1-4; 9 bases align to TRBD1. J gave up 4 bases and V 2 bases, and 8 bases lay outside the gene matches. The germline V gene encodes CDR1 MNHEY and CDR2 SMNVEV (reference sequence). The CDR3 loop spans 17 amino acids. CDR3 coding DNA: TGTGCCAGCAGTTTAAGAATTGGGACAGGGCTTAATGAAAAACTGTTTTTT. Translating it yields CASSLRIGTGLNEKLFF.

The chain uses TRBV7-9 and TRBJ2-2; possible D gene TRBD2, 6 bases. The germline V gene has CDR1 SEHNR and CDR2 FQNEAQ (reference sequence). The CDR3 has 15 residues. V was cut by 6 bases and J by 2 bases, with 13 bases left in between. The CDR3, as DNA: TGTGCCAGCAGGCGGGACTCCACAAACACCGGGGAGCTGTTTTTT. Translated: CASRRDSTNTGELFF.

The chain recombines TRBV11-3 with TRBJ1-6, with D unresolved. The CDR3 is 13 residues long. V dropped 2 bases and J dropped 8 bases, with 7 bases sitting between them. The V gene's germline CDR1 is SGHNT and CDR2 YENEEA. CDR3 coding DNA: TGTGCCAGCAGCTTATCGAGGGATTCACCCCTCCACTTT. Its protein is CASSLSRDSPLHF. The entire variable domain, with the rest obtained from reference TRBV11-3 and TRBJ1-6, is as follows: EAGVVQSPRYKIIEKKQPVAFWCNPISGHNTLYWYLQNLGQGPELLIRYENEEAVDDSQLPKDRFSAERLKGVDSTLKIQPAELGDSAVYLCASSLSRDSPLHFGNGTRLTVT.

V usage is TRBV5-4 and J usage is TRBJ2-6; tentative D call: TRBD1 (5 bases). With 4 bases removed from V and 1 base from J, the gap between germline ends came to 9 bases. The CDR3 spans 15 residues. The germline V gene has CDR1 SGHNT and CDR2 YYREEE (reference sequence). The CDR3 coding sequence is TGTGCCAGCAGCACCCCAGGGTCTGGGGCCAACGTCCTGACTTTC. This encodes CASSTPGSGANVLTF.

This clone was recorded a few times. The chain recombines TRBV7-8 with TRBJ2-2; 15 positions agree with TRBD2. Losses at the gene ends were 5 bases for V and 5 bases for J; bases not matched to a gene: 9. This CDR3 is built from 18 residues. Germline V gene lookup returns CDR1 SGHVS and CDR2 FQNEAQ. This chain's CDR3 is CASSLRTSGGVETGELFF. The CDR3 coding sequence is TGTGCCAGCAGCCTCCGGACTAGCGGGGGGGTAGAAACCGGGGAGCTGTTTTTT.

This clone was detected a few times. The chain carries TRBV2 and TRBJ1-2; 9 bases line up with TRBD1. Germline CDR1 is SNHLY and CDR2 is FYNNEI. Trimming took 6 bases from V and 2 from J; bases not matched to a gene: 7. This CDR3 has 15 residues. Here the CDR3 reads CASRIGQGQNYGYTF. Written as DNA, the CDR3 is TGTGCCAGCAGAATAGGACAGGGGCAAAACTATGGCTACACCTTC.

The chain couples TRBV18 to TRBJ1-1, with D unresolved. The length of the CDR3 is 11 residues. Germline V gene sequence: CDR1 KGHSH, CDR2 LQKENI. V lost 3 bases to trimming and J lost 8 bases, with 7 bases between them. This CDR3 is CASSPGREAFF. The DNA of the CDR3 is TGTGCCAGCTCACCGGGGAGGGAAGCTTTCTTT. Filled out from reference TRBV18 and TRBJ1-1, the complete variable domain reads NAGVMQNPRHLVRRRGQEARLRCSPMKGHSHVYWYRQLPEEGLKFMVYLQKENIIDESGMPKERFSAEFPKEGPSILRIQQVVRGDSAAYFCASSPGREAFFGQGTRLTVV.

The sample holds a few counts of this clone. The chain joins TRBV11-2 to TRBJ2-1; D call uncertain. V lost 4 bases, J lost 9 bases, and 10 bases lay in between. The CDR3 has 12 amino acids. Looked up from germline, CDR1 is SGHAT and CDR2 is FQNNGV. For the CDR3, the DNA is TGTGCCAGCAGCTCCCTCGTCCGTGAGCAGTTCTTC. Protein sequence: CASSSLVREQFF.

In this sample, this clone turned up once. This sequence joins TRBV4-2 and TRBJ1-1; a possible D gene is TRBD1 (5 bases). The CDR3 runs 11 residues. Trimming pared 3 bases from V and 13 bases from J, leaving 12 bases between. The germline gives CDR1 LGHNA, CDR2 YNFKEQ. Written as DNA, the CDR3 is TGTGCCAGCAGCCAGGGCAGGGAGGGTTTCTTT. Translating gives CASSQGREGFF.

CDR3 nucleotides: TGTGCCAGCAGCCCAGGACAGCACTACGAGCAGTACTTC. The encoded protein is CASSPGQHYEQYF. The gene calls are TRBV7-9 and TRBJ2-7, with D possibly TRBD1 on 6 matching bases. This CDR3 has 13 amino acids. Between the trimmed V and J ends, which lost 5 bases and 3 bases, there was a span of 11 bases. CDR1 is SEHNR, CDR2 FQNEAQ, per germline (reference sequence).

The chain links TRBV5-1 to TRBJ2-5, with D possibly being TRBD2 (6 bases). The CDR3 has 14 amino acids. Per the germline V gene, CDR1 is SGHRS and CDR2 is YFSETQ. The V gene lost 0 bases and the J gene lost 5 bases, with 11 bases spanning the gap. CDR3 DNA: TGCGCCAGCAGCTTGGTAACGGGGGTGGAGACCCAGTACTTC. Its translation is CASSLVTGVETQYF.

This chain uses TRBV9 with TRBJ2-7; perhaps TRBD2 as D (6 bases). Germline assignment: CDR1 SGDLS and CDR2 YYNGEE. CDR3 length: 15 residues. V lost 0 bases to trimming and J lost 3 bases, with 13 bases between them. CDR3: CASSVGDAGRYEQYF. CDR3 DNA: TGTGCCAGCAGCGTAGGGGACGCGGGGCGCTACGAGCAGTACTTC.

This clone was picked up a small number of times. J is TRBJ2-7 and V is TRBV15; 13 bases match TRBD2. Germline CDR1 and CDR2: LNHNV and YYDKDF (reference sequence). The CDR3 has 20 amino acids. V shed 2 bases, J shed 6 bases, and the junction held 19 bases outside the gene matches. The CDR3 nucleotides are TGTGCCACCAGCAGATTACGCGGCCCCGGGACTAGCGGGACTTTTGGCGAGCAGTACTTC. Translated, it gives CATSRLRGPGTSGTFGEQYF.